Listed below are T cell receptor beta chains from one sample, sequenced in a study of regulatory T cells in long-lasting Graves disease. TCRdb fed the multiplex PCR reads into MiXCR, producing one record per CDR3 protein. The table lists hundreds of thousands of distinct CDR3 sequences, over 15% of them singletons. The same data also went into a second study, on T cells in Graves' hyperthyroidism and ophthalmopathy.

Specimen: peripheral blood mononuclear cells (PBMCs), collected at new diagnosis, from a patient treated with antithyroid drugs. Receptors were obtained from a man aged 40-55 years with Graves disease. Both conserved end residues are part of each CDR3. The order of the fields is V gene, CDR3 protein.

TRBV7-2 CASSHPRTYNEQFF
TRBV20-1 CSARDNPYEQYF
TRBV11-2 CASSLEAGRGFF
TRBV20-1 CSAPRQGSNEQFF
TRBV9 CASSVGGAGGTDTQYF
TRBV19 CASTNRDRVAGELFF
TRBV2 CASSSGQEQPQHF
TRBV9 CASSVEPVTYEQYF
TRBV19 CASSIPRGDTGELFF
TRBV5-1 CASSYRTSAHEQYF
TRBV7-9 CASSSIAGGPVDEQFF
TRBV20-1 CSATDTNQPQHF
TRBV5-1 CASSLASRNTGELFF
TRBV9 CASSVGAGGGSPETQYF
TRBV24-1 CATSETGNTEAFF
TRBV7-9 CASSFSLYAETQYF
TRBV20-1 CSAASGFSSYEQYF
TRBV27 CASKNPDRGDYGYTF
TRBV20-1 CSARSGGVYNEQFF
TRBV12-3/TRBV12-4 CASSLGPGENQPQHF
TRBV12-3/TRBV12-4 CASSLGLTENQPQHF
TRBV9 CASSASGESYEQYF
TRBV2 CASSSRTGQETQYF
TRBV2 CASSVSIGGVGNYNEQFF
TRBV20-1 CSANLPGASYNEQFF
TRBV6-9 CASSSGAGGSEQFF
TRBV28 CASSPTGSAGANVLTF
TRBV6-9 CASSYPRWDQPQHF
TRBV27 CASSPRTGGLAKNIQYF